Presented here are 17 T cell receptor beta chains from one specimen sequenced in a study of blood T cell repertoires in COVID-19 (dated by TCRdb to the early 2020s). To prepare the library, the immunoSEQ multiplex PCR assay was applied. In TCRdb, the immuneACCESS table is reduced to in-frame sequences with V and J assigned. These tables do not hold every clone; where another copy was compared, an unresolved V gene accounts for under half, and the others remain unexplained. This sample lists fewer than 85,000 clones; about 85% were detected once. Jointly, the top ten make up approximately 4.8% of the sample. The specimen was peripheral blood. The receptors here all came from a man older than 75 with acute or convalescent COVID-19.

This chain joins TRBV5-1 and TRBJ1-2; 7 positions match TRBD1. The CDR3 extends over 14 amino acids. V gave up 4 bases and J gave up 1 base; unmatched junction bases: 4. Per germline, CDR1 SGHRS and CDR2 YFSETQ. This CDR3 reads CASSLGQVNYGYTF. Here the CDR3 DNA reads TGCGCCAGCAGCCTTGGACAGGTTAACTATGGCTACACCTTC. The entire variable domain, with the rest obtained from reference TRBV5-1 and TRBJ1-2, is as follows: KAGVTQTPRYLIKTRGQQVTLSCSPISGHRSVSWYQQTPGQGLQFLFEYFSETQRNKGNFPGRFSGRQFSNSRSEMNVSTLELGDSALYLCASSLGQVNYGYTFGSGTRLTVV.

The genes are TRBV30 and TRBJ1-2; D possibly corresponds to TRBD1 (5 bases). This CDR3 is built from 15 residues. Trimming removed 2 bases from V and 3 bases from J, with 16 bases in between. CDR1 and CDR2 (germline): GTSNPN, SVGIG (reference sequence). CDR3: CAWSRKGGDYYGYTF. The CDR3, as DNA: TGTGCCTGGAGTCGGAAGGGAGGGGATTACTATGGCTACACCTTC.

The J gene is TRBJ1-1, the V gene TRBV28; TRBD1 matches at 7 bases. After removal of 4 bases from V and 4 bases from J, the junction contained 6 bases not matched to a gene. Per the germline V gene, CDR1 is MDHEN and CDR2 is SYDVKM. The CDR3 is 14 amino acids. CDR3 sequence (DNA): TGTGCCAGCAGTTATGGACAGGACCGCACTGAAGCTTTCTTT. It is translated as CASSYGQDRTEAFF.

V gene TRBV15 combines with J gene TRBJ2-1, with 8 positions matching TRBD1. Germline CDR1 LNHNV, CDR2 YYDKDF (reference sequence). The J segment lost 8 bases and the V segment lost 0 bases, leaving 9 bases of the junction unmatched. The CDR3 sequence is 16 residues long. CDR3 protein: CATSREWGQGAYEQFF. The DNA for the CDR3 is TGTGCCACCAGCAGAGAGTGGGGGCAGGGGGCTTATGAGCAGTTCTTC.

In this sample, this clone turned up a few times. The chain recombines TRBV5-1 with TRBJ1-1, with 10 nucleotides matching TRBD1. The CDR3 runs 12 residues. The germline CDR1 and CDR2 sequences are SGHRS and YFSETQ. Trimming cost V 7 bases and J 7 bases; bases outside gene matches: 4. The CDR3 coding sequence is TGCGCCAGCGGGACAGGGGCGAATGAAGCTTTCTTT. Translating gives CASGTGANEAFF.

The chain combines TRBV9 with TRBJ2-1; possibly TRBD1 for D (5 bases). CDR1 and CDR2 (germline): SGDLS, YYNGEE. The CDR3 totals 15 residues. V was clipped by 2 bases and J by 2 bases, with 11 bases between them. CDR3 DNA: TGTGCCAGCAGCGTTACAGGTAACCCCTACAATGAGCAGTTCTTC. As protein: CASSVTGNPYNEQFF.

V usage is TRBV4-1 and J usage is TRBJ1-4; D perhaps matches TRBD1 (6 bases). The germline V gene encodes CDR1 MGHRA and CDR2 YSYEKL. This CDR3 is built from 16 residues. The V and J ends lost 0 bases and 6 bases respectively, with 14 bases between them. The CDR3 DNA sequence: TGCGCCAGCAGCCAAGAAGAGTCCAGGGGAGATGAAAAACTGTTTTTT. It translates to CASSQEESRGDEKLFF.

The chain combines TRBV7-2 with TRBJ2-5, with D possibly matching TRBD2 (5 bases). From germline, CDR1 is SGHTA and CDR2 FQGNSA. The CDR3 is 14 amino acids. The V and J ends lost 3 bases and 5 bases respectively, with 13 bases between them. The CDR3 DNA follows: TGTGCCAGCAGCTTTAACCTACGGGGTGAGACCCAGTACTTC. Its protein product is CASSFNLRGETQYF.

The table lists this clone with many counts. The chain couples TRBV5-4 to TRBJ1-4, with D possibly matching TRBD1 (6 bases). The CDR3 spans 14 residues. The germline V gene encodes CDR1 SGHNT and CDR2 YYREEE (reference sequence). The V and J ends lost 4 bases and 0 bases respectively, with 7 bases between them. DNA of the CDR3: TGTGCCAGCAGCCCAGGGGCAACTAATGAAAAACTGTTTTTT. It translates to CASSPGATNEKLFF.

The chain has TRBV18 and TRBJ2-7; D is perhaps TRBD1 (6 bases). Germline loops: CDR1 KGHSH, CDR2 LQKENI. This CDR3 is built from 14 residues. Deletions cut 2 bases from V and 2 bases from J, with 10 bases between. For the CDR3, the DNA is TGTGCCAGCTCACCAGAACAGGGCCCCTACGAGCAGTACTTC. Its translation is CASSPEQGPYEQYF.

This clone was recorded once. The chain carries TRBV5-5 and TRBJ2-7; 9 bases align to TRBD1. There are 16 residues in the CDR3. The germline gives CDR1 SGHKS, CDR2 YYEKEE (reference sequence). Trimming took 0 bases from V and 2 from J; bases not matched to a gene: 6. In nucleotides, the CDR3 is TGTGCCAGCAGCTTGGCCGGGACAGGGAGGACCTACGAGCAGTACTTC. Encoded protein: CASSLAGTGRTYEQYF. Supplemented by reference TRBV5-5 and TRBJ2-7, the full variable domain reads DAGVTQSPTHLIKTRGQQVTLRCSPISGHKSVSWYQQVLGQGPQFIFQYYEKEERGRGNFPDRFSARQFPNYSSELNVNALLLGDSALYLCASSLAGTGRTYEQYFGPGTRLTVT.

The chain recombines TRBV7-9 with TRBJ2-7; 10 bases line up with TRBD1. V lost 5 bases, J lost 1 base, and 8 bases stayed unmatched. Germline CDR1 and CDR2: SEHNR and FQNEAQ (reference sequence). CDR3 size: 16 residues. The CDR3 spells CASSPPGQGTSYEQYF. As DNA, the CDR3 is TGTGCCAGCAGCCCACCGGGACAGGGGACATCCTACGAGCAGTACTTC. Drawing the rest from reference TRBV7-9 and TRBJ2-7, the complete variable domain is DTGVSQNPRHKITKRGQNVTFRCDPISEHNRLYWYRQTLGQGPEFLTYFQNEAQLEKSRLLSDRFSAERPKGSFSTLEIQRTEQGDSAMYLCASSPPGQGTSYEQYFGPGTRLTVT.

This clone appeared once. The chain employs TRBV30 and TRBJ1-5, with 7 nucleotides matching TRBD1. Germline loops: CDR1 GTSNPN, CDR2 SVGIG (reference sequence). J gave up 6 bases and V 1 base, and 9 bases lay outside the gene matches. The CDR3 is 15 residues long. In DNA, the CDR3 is TGTGCCTGGAGTGCATTTACAGGGGAAGCTCAGCCCCAGCATTTT. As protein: CAWSAFTGEAQPQHF.

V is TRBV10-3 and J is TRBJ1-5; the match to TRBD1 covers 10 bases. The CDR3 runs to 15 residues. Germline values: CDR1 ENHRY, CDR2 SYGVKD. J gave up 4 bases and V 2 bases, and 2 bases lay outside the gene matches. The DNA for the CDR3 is TGTGCCATCAGTGAGGGACAGGGGGGGAATCAGCCCCAGCATTTT. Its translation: CAISEGQGGNQPQHF.

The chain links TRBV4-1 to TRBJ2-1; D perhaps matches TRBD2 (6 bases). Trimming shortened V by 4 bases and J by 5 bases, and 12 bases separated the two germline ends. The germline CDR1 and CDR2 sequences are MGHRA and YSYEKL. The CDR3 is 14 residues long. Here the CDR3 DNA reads TGCGCCAGCAGCCGAACACTAGCCAACAATGAGCAGTTCTTC. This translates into CASSRTLANNEQFF.

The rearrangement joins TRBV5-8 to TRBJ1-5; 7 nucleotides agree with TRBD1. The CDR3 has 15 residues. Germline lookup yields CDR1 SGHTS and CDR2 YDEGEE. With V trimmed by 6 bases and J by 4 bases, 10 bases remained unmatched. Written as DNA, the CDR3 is TGTGCCAGCATCAGACAGGGCCTAGGAAATCAGCCCCAGCATTTT. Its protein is CASIRQGLGNQPQHF. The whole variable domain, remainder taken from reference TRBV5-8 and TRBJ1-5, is EAGVTQSPTHLIKTRGQQATLRCSPISGHTSVYWYQQALGLGLQFLLWYDEGEERNRGNFPPRFSGRQFPNYSSELNVNALELEDSALYLCASIRQGLGNQPQHFGDGTRLSIL.

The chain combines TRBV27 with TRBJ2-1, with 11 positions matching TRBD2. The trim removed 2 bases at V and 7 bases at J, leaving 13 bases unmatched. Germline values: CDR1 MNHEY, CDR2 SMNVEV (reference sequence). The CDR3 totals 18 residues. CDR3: CASSLILAGGPLGNEQFF. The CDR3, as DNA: TGTGCCAGCAGTTTAATTCTAGCGGGGGGTCCTCTTGGGAATGAGCAGTTCTTC.